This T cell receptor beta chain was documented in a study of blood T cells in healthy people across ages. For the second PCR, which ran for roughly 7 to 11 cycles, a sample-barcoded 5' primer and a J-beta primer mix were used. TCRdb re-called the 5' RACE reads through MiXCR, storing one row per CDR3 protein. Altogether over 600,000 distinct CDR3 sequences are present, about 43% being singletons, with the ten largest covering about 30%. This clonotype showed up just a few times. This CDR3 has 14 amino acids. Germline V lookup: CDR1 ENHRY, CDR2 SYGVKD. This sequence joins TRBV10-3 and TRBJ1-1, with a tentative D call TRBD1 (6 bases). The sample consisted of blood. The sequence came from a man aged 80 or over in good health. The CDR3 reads CAAGWGRGDTEAFF. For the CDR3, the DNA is TGTGCAGCCGGGTGGGGGCGCGGGGACACTGAAGCTTTCTTT.